The 8 T cell receptor beta chains below were found in one sample sequenced in a study of shared clonotypes between healthy human individuals. TCRdb's copy holds only in-frame clones and misses some; the assay was immunoSEQ multiplex PCR. The table includes millions of clones, roughly 94% detected once. Sequenced sample: naive CD4+ T cells sorted from blood. Described subset: CD45RA+ positively selected. All receptors derive from a man between 18 and 35 years old in good health.

Points on this clone: The sample holds other DNA sequences that translate to the same CDR3. The chain combines TRBV10-1 with TRBJ2-3; possible D gene TRBD2, 6 bases. The CDR3 covers 13 residues. The germline CDR1 and CDR2 sequences are WNHNN and SYGVQD (reference sequence). The ends were cut back, 4 bases at V and 6 bases at J, with 11 bases in the middle. This CDR3 reads CASSGRVGDTQYF. The CDR3 DNA follows: TGCGCCAGCAGTGGGAGGGTGGGGGATACGCAGTATTTT.

The table lists this clone with a count of one. The chain employs TRBV2 and TRBJ2-1, with D perhaps matching TRBD2 (6 bases). The CDR3 length is 11 residues. V lost 10 bases and J 7 bases, leaving 11 bases between the germline ends. Germline-derived CDR1 and CDR2 are SNHLY and FYNNEI. In DNA, the CDR3 is TGTGCCATCGGGCGGGAAAATGAGCAGTTCTTC. As protein: CAIGRENEQFF.

The chain is built from TRBV27 and TRBJ1-5; a weak D match, TRBD1 (6 bases). The germline CDR1 and CDR2 sequences are MNHEY and SMNVEV (reference sequence). The CDR3 is made up of 14 amino acids. The germline V and J ends were trimmed by 5 bases and 7 bases, with 15 bases remaining between them. The CDR3 is CASSQDRELQPQHF. The CDR3 bases are TGTGCCAGCAGTCAGGACAGAGAGCTACAGCCCCAGCATTTT.

The chain couples TRBV19 to TRBJ2-4; no clear D gene. The CDR3 has 12 amino acids. Between the trimmed V and J ends, which lost 5 bases and 7 bases, there was a span of 9 bases. CDR1 is LNHDA, CDR2 SQIVND, per germline (reference sequence). In DNA, the CDR3 is TGTGCCAGTAGTGAACAGAGTAACATTCAGTACTTC. Its protein product is CASSEQSNIQYF. The complete variable domain, with remaining parts taken from reference TRBV19 and TRBJ2-4, reads DGGITQSPKYLFRKEGQNVTLSCEQNLNHDAMYWYRQDPGQGLRLIYYSQIVNDFQKGDIAEGYSVSREKKESFPLTVTSAQKNPTAFYLCASSEQSNIQYFGAGTRLSVL.

This chain links TRBV10-1 with TRBJ1-3; D gene ambiguous. CDR1 WNHNN and CDR2 SYGVQD come from the germline V gene (reference sequence). The CDR3 contains 16 residues. V dropped 0 bases and J dropped 0 bases, with 9 bases sitting between them. CDR3 sequence: CASSESGASSGNTIYF. The CDR3 DNA sequence: TGCGCCAGCAGTGAGTCCGGCGCAAGCTCTGGAAACACCATATATTTT.

This clone was observed a handful of times. The chain links TRBV7-3 to TRBJ1-3, with D uncertain. Germline values: CDR1 SGHTA, CDR2 FQGTGA. The CDR3 loop spans 15 amino acids. The V end lost 2 bases, the J end lost 4 bases, and 12 bases lay between the germline ends. CDR3 sequence (DNA): TGTGCCAGCAGCTTATTTGGCACCCCAGGAAACACCATATATTTT. Translation gives CASSLFGTPGNTIYF. Together with reference TRBV7-3 and TRBJ1-3, the CDR3 gives the full variable domain: GAGVSQTPSNKVTEKGKYVELRCDPISGHTALYWYRQSLGQGPEFLIYFQGTGAADDSGLPNDRFFAVRPEGSVSTLKIQRTERGDSAVYLCASSLFGTPGNTIYFGEGSWLTVV.

The rearrangement joins TRBV7-9 to TRBJ1-6; TRBD1 might be the D (6 bases). V lost 5 bases and J 9 bases, leaving 17 bases between the germline ends. The CDR3 spans 15 residues. The germline CDR1 and CDR2 sequences are SEHNR and FQNEAQ (reference sequence). CDR3 protein: CASSLGEGVSSPLHF. CDR3 nucleotides: TGTGCCAGCAGCCTAGGGGAGGGGGTTAGTTCACCCCTCCACTTT.

This clone was detected only once. The chain recombines TRBV6-5 with TRBJ2-3, with TRBD2 identical over 12 bases. Germline CDR1 and CDR2: MNHEY and SVGAGI. This CDR3 spans 15 amino acids. Trimming at V came to 4 bases and at J to 5 bases, leaving 4 bases not matched to a gene. CDR3 loop: CASSSRLAGEDTQYF. The CDR3 DNA reads as TGTGCCAGCAGTTCGCGACTAGCGGGGGAAGATACGCAGTATTTT.